These 2 T cell receptor beta chains originate from one sample sequenced in a study of blood T cell repertoires in COVID-19. Assay: immunoSEQ multiplex PCR; the TCRdb copy retains only in-frame clones and omits some. This table has 120,000 or so clones, around 88% appearing once. Sequencing used peripheral blood. The source of these receptors is an elderly man with active or convalescent COVID-19.

This chain joins TRBV7-6 and TRBJ2-7; TRBD2 is a possible D gene (6 bases). Germline CDR1 SGHVS, CDR2 FNYEAQ. This CDR3 spans 15 amino acids. The V gene lost 4 bases and the J gene lost 7 bases, with 20 bases spanning the gap. Written as DNA, the CDR3 is TGTGCCAGCAGCTCTCGCGGGGATTCCTACGAGGAGCAGTACTTC. Residues: CASSSRGDSYEEQYF.

The rearrangement links TRBV28 to TRBJ1-6; the D gene is possibly TRBD1 (5 bases). Trimming cost V 2 bases and J 9 bases, with 11 bases left between them. CDR3 length equals 14 residues. Germline lookup yields CDR1 MDHEN and CDR2 SYDVKM. DNA for the CDR3: TGTGCCAGCAGTTTACAGGGTTTGGGTTCACCCCTCCACTTT. Residues: CASSLQGLGSPLHF.